This T cell receptor beta chain is drawn from a study of blood T cell repertoires in COVID-19. Whole-study context: COVID-19 samples collected from the United States, Italy and Spain covered acute and convalescent phases.

Germline lookup yields CDR1 MNHEY and CDR2 SVGAGI. With 2 bases clipped from V and 7 bases from J, the junction kept 4 bases outside the gene matches. This CDR3 contains 15 residues. Assay: immunoSEQ multiplex PCR; the TCRdb copy retains only in-frame clones and omits some. The table shows about 210,000 clones, with 80% occurring only once. The V and J genes are TRBV6-5 and TRBJ1-6; 8 bases agree with TRBD1. The clonotype was recovered from a human donor in a cohort sampled during active COVID-19. The specimen sequenced was peripheral blood. The chain's CDR3 is CASSYPWTGNSPLHF. Written as DNA, the CDR3 is TGTGCCAGCAGTTACCCCTGGACAGGGAATTCACCCCTCCACTTT.